Listed below are T cell receptor beta chains from one sample, sequenced in a study of shared clonotypes between healthy human individuals. Sequencing used immunoSEQ multiplex PCR; TCRdb keeps in-frame clones, though not all of them. The sample lists around 980,000 clones, around 78% occurring once. The sample consisted of memory CD4+ T cells from PBMCs. All receptors derive from a man between 18 and 29 years old in good health. Some clones in this sample may be carry-over from other donors' samples. The CDR3 runs from the conserved cysteine through the conserved F or W. A D gene is named only where the DNA matches it firmly. Clone size is given for some rows only: seen once, a few or many times, or a class if the clone is expanded.

16	.	TRBJ2-3	TRBD2	TRBV5-4	TGTGCCAGCAGCTTGGACGGGAGGCGAGGCACAGATACGCAGTATTTT	CASSLDGRRGTDTQYF
15	many	TRBJ2-1	TRBD2	TRBV6-1	TGTGCCAGCAGTGTCGGACTAGCGGGGAACAATGAGCAGTTCTTC	CASSVGLAGNNEQFF
15	.	TRBJ2-7	TRBD2	TRBV5-1	TGCGCCAGCAGCTTGGGACTAGCGGGAGCCTACGAGCAGTACTTC	CASSLGLAGAYEQYF
16	.	TRBJ2-3	.	TRBV9	TGTGCCAGCAGCGTAGGACGGGGGAGGAGCACAGATACGCAGTATTTT	CASSVGRGRSTDTQYF
11	.	TRBJ2-3	.	TRBV18	TGTGCCAGCTCACCACAGGATACGCAGTATTTT	CASSPQDTQYF
17	.	TRBJ1-2	.	TRBV28	TGTGCCAGCAGCCCCCCCCCGCCCGGCACTGCTAACTATGGCTACACCTTC	CASSPPPPGTANYGYTF
15	once	TRBJ2-6	.	TRBV19	TGTGCCAGTAGTATAGGGGGCCCCGGGGCCAACGTCCTGACTTTC	CASSIGGPGANVLTF
14	.	TRBJ2-1	TRBD1	TRBV19	TGTGCCAGTTCCTCGGACAGGGTTAACAATGAGCAGTTCTTC	CASSSDRVNNEQFF
13	.	TRBJ2-7	.	TRBV28	TGTGCCAGCAATCTTCACCATTCCTACGAGCAGTACTTC	CASNLHHSYEQYF
14	.	TRBJ2-3	TRBD2	TRBV6-5	TGTGCCAGCAGTCCGGGACTAGCAAGGGATACGCAGTATTTT	CASSPGLARDTQYF
13	many	TRBJ2-7	.	TRBV2	TGTGCCAGCAATCCCGGACGGCTCTACGAGCAGTACTTC	CASNPGRLYEQYF
14	.	TRBJ2-4	TRBD1	TRBV18	TGTGCCAGCTCACCGGGACAGGGTGGGAACATTCAGTACTTC	CASSPGQGGNIQYF
16	.	TRBJ2-1	TRBD2	TRBV9	TGTGCCAGCAGCGATTCTCGGACTAGCGTCTACAATGAGCAGTTCTTC	CASSDSRTSVYNEQFF
14	.	TRBJ2-3	.	TRBV10-1	TGCGCCAGCAGTGAGTCCGAGTGGGCAGATACGCAGTATTTT	CASSESEWADTQYF
14	few	TRBJ2-7	.	TRBV2	TGTGCCAGCAGTGAAAGGTCGCCTCCGGGGGAGCAGTACTTC	CASSERSPPGEQYF
12	.	TRBJ2-7	.	TRBV28	TGTGCCAGCAGACCCCGGACTGGCGAGCAGTACTTC	CASRPRTGEQYF
14	.	TRBJ1-1	.	TRBV5-1	TGCGCCAGCAGCTTGGCGGGGACAAACACTGAAGCTTTCTTT	CASSLAGTNTEAFF
14	.	TRBJ1-1	.	TRBV18	TGTGCCAGCTCACCGACAGAAATCTACACTGAAGCTTTCTTT	CASSPTEIYTEAFF
15	.	TRBJ1-3	.	TRBV7-9	TGTGCCAGCAGCCCTCGGGGGAGTTCAGGAAACACCATATATTTT	CASSPRGSSGNTIYF
15	.	TRBJ2-7	.	TRBV14	TGTGCCAGCAGCCAAGATCCCCGACCGGGGGACGAGCAGTACTTC	CASSQDPRPGDEQYF
16	.	TRBJ1-2	TRBD1	TRBV5-1	TGCGCCAGCAGCTTGGCCTCGGGACAGGGGGCCGGAGGCTACACCTTC	CASSLASGQGAGGYTF
14	.	TRBJ1-1	.	TRBV25-1	TGTGCCAGCAGTGATGGACAGTTGAACACTGAAGCTTTCTTT	CASSDGQLNTEAFF
16	.	TRBJ2-2	TRBD2	TRBV6-1	TGTGCCAGCAGTGAAAGGGGCGGGAGTAACACCGGGGAGCTGTTTTTT	CASSERGGSNTGELFF
14	.	TRBJ2-5	.	TRBV18	TGTGCCAGCTCACCACCTTCGATGGGGGAGACCCAGTACTTC	CASSPPSMGETQYF
14	.	TRBJ2-7	TRBD1	TRBV27	TGTGCCAGCAGCGCCGGGACAGGACCCTACGAGCAGTACTTC	CASSAGTGPYEQYF
15	many	TRBJ1-3	.	TRBV18	TGTGCCAGCTCACCAAGGGGATCAGTTGGAAACACCATATATTTT	CASSPRGSVGNTIYF
13	.	TRBJ2-7	.	TRBV7-9	TGTGCCAGCAGCACCGGCAGTTCGGGGGAGCAGTACTTC	CASSTGSSGEQYF
14	.	TRBJ2-3	TRBD1	TRBV19	TGTGCCAGTATAGGGCGAGGAAGGGACAGCAAACCGTATTTT	CASIGRGRDSKPYF
13	.	TRBJ1-5	.	TRBV7-9	TGTGCCAGCAGCTTAAGGGGTTTGGAGCCCCAGCATTTT	CASSLRGLEPQHF
16	.	TRBJ1-2	TRBD1	TRBV2	TGTGCCAGCAGTGCCATTCTTCGTGCGACAGGGATAGGCTACACCTTC	CASSAILRATGIGYTF
13	once	TRBJ1-2	.	TRBV27	TGTGCCAGCAGTTTTTTGGGGGCTGAGGGCTACACCTTC	CASSFLGAEGYTF
15	.	TRBJ1-2	TRBD1	TRBV7-9	TGTGCCAGCAGCCAAGGACAGGGGGTTGCTTATGGCTACACCTTC	CASSQGQGVAYGYTF
15	.	TRBJ2-7	.	TRBV5-1	TGCGCCAGCAGCTTGGAGTATGGCTTAGTATCCGAGCAGTACTTC	CASSLEYGLVSEQYF
12	.	TRBJ1-1	.	TRBV28	TGTGCCAGTGATGTACCCGGCTTTGAAGCTTTCTTT	CASDVPGFEAFF
12	few	TRBJ2-5	.	TRBV5-4	TGTGCCAGCAGCATAGAGGGAGAGACCCAGTACTTC	CASSIEGETQYF
16	.	TRBJ2-7	TRBD2	TRBV28	TGTGCCAGCAGTTCCCCTTTAGCGGGAGGGGTGGACGAGCAGTACTTC	CASSSPLAGGVDEQYF
16	.	TRBJ2-7	TRBD1	TRBV13	TGTGCCAGCAGCCGATCTCCGGGACAGAGCTCCTACGAGCAGTACTTC	CASSRSPGQSSYEQYF
15	.	TRBJ2-5	TRBD2	TRBV5-1	TGCGCCAGCAGCTCCTTAGAGACTAGCAGTTTGACCCAGTACTTC	CASSSLETSSLTQYF
13	many	TRBJ2-7	TRBD1	TRBV2	TGTGCCAGCAGTGATACAGGGGGCTACGAGCAGTACTTC	CASSDTGGYEQYF
15	.	TRBJ1-5	TRBD1	TRBV9	TGTGCCAGCAGCGTTGGGACAGGGGGCGGTCAGCCCCAGCATTTT	CASSVGTGGGQPQHF
14	.	TRBJ2-3	TRBD2	TRBV29-1	TGCAGCGTCCCTCCTAGCGGGGCGCCCTATACGCAGTATTTT	CSVPPSGAPYTQYF
13	once	TRBJ1-1	.	TRBV6-1	TGTGCCAGCAGCGTCGACACGGGCACTGAAGCTTTCTTT	CASSVDTGTEAFF
21	few	TRBJ2-1	TRBD2	TRBV28	TGTGCCAGCAGTTCTACCCCCGGGACTAGCGGGAGGACCCGCTCCTACAATGAGCAGTTCTTC	CASSSTPGTSGRTRSYNEQFF
13	.	TRBJ2-5	.	TRBV7-2	TGTGCCAGCAGCTCGACAGCCCAAGAGACCCAGTACTTC	CASSSTAQETQYF
17	.	TRBJ1-5	TRBD1	TRBV19	TGTGCCAGTAGTTTGCCCCCGGGACAGGACGGCAATCAGCCCCAGCATTTT	CASSLPPGQDGNQPQHF
14	few	TRBJ1-5	.	TRBV10-3	TGTGCCATCAGTGCGGACATCCAGAGGCAGCCCCAGCATTTT	CAISADIQRQPQHF
15	.	TRBJ2-1	.	TRBV5-1	TGCGCCAGCAGCCTTCAGGGAGTGAAGGGCAATGAGCAGTTCTTC	CASSLQGVKGNEQFF
14	.	TRBJ1-5	.	TRBV11-2	TGTGCCAGCAGCTTTGGATTAGGGGATCAGCCCCAGCATTTT	CASSFGLGDQPQHF
13	.	TRBJ1-2	.	TRBV25-1	TGTGCCAGCAGTGAACAGGTTAACTATGGCTACACCTTC	CASSEQVNYGYTF
16	.	TRBJ2-3	TRBD2	TRBV9	TGTGCCAGCAGCGTAGAGGCTAGCGGGAGGGGAGATACGCAGTATTTT	CASSVEASGRGDTQYF
13	.	TRBJ2-3	.	TRBV5-1	TGCGCCAGCAGCTTACCCATACAAGATACGCAGTATTTT	CASSLPIQDTQYF
15	.	TRBJ1-2	.	TRBV28	TGTGCCAGCAGTTCCCCCAACGGGGGAGCCTATGGCTACACCTTC	CASSSPNGGAYGYTF
15	.	TRBJ1-5	.	TRBV7-2	TGTGCCAGCAGCTTAGTACAGGGAGTCGGCCAGCCCCAGCATTTT	CASSLVQGVGQPQHF
12	.	TRBJ1-2	.	TRBV10-3	TGTGCCATCAGGGCCCCTAACTATGGCTACACCTTC	CAIRAPNYGYTF
15	.	TRBJ2-2	.	TRBV5-6	TGTGCCAGCAGCTTGGGCCGTGGCTACACCGGGGAGCTGTTTTTT	CASSLGRGYTGELFF
12	.	TRBJ2-3	.	TRBV15	TGTGCCACCAGCAGAAGCACAGATACGCAGTATTTT	CATSRSTDTQYF
16	.	TRBJ2-5	TRBD2	TRBV18	TGTGCCAGCTCATCGAGGAGGGGCGGGGGTCAAGAGACCCAGTACTTC	CASSSRRGGGQETQYF
15	once	TRBJ2-1	.	TRBV4-3	TGCGCCAGCAGCCAAGATAGCAGCTCCCGATCTGAGCAGTTCTTC	CASSQDSSSRSEQFF
12	few	TRBJ1-1	.	TRBV6-5	TGTGCCAGCTGCCGGGGGAACACTGAAGCTTTCTTT	CASCRGNTEAFF